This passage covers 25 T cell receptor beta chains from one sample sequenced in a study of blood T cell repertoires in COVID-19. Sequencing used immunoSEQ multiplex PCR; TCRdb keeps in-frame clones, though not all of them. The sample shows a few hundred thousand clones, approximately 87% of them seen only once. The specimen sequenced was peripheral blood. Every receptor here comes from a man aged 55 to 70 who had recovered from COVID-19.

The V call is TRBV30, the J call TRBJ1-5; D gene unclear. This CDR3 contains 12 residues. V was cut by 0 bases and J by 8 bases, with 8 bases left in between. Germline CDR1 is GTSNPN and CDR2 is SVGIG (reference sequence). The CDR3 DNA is TGTGCCTGGAGTGTACGGTCTGAGCCCCAGCATTTT. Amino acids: CAWSVRSEPQHF.

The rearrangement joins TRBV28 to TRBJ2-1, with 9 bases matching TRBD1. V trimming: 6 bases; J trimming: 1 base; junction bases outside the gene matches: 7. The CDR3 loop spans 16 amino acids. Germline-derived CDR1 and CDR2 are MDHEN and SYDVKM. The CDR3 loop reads CASSSIGQGSYNEQFF. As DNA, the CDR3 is TGTGCCAGCAGCTCCATAGGACAGGGGTCCTACAATGAGCAGTTCTTC.

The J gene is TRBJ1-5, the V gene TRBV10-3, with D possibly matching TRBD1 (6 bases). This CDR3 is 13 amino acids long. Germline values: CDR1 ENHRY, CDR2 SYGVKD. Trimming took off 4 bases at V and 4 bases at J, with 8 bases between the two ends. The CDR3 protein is CAISGTANQPQHF. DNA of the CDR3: TGTGCCATCAGTGGGACAGCTAATCAGCCCCAGCATTTT.

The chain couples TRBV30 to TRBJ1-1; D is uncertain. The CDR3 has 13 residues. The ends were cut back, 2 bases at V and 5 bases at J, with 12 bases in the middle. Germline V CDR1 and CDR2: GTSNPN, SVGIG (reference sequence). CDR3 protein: CAWSPGIGTEAFF. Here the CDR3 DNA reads TGTGCCTGGAGTCCGGGTATCGGAACTGAAGCTTTCTTT.

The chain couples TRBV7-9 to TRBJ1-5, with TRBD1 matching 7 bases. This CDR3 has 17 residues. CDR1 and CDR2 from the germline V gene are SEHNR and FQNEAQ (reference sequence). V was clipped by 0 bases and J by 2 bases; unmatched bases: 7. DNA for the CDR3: TGTGCCAGCAGCTTAGCCGCTACAGGGGTGGGCAATCAGCCCCAGCATTTT. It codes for CASSLAATGVGNQPQHF.

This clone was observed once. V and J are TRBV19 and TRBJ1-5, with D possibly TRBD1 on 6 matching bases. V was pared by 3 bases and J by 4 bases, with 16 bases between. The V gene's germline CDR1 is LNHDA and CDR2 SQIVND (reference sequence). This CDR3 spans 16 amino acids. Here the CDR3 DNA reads TGTGCCAGTAGTATGGGATCAGGGGCTTCGAATCAGCCCCAGCATTTT. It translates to CASSMGSGASNQPQHF.

As DNA, the CDR3 is TGTGCCACCGGGACAGGGAATGGCCATCAGCCCCAGCATTTT. It specifies CATGTGNGHQPQHF. The chain has TRBV24-1 and TRBJ1-5; 9 nucleotides line up with TRBD1. Germline lookup yields CDR1 KGHDR and CDR2 SFDVKD. V dropped 9 bases and J dropped 5; count of bases not matched to a gene: 7. The CDR3 is made up of 14 amino acids.

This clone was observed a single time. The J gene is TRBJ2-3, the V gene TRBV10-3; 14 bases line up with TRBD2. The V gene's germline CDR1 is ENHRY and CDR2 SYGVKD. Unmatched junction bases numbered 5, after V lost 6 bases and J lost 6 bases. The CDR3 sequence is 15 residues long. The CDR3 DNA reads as TGTGCCATCAGATCGGGACTAGCGGGAGTCGATACGCAGTATTTT. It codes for CAIRSGLAGVDTQYF.

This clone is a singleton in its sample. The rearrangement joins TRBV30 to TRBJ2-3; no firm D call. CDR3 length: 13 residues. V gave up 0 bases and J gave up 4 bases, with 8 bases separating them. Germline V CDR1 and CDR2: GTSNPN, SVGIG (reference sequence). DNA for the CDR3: TGTGCCTGGAGTGTCAACGAGGCAGATACGCAGTATTTT. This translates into CAWSVNEADTQYF.

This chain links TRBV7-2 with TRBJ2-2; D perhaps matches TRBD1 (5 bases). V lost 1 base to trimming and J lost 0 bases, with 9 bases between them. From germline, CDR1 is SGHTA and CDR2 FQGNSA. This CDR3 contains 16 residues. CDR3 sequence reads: CASSLVSGTNTGELFF. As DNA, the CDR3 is TGTGCCAGCAGCTTAGTTTCAGGGACGAACACCGGGGAGCTGTTTTTT.

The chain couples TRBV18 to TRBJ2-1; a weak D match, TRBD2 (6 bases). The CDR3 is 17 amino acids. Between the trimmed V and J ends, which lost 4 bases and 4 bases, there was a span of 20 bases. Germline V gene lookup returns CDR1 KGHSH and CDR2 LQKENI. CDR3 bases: TGTGCCAGCTCACGAACGCCGGGGGATCCAGGTTACAATGAGCAGTTCTTC. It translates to CASSRTPGDPGYNEQFF. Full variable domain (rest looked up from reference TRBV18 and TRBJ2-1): NAGVMQNPRHLVRRRGQEARLRCSPMKGHSHVYWYRQLPEEGLKFMVYLQKENIIDESGMPKERFSAEFPKEGPSILRIQQVVRGDSAAYFCASSRTPGDPGYNEQFFGPGTRLTVL.

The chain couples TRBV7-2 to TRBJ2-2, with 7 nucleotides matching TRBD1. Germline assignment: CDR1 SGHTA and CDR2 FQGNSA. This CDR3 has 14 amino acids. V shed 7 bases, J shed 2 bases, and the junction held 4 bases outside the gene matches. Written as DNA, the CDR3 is TGTGCCAGCACCCGGACAGGAAACACCGGGGAGCTGTTTTTT. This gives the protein CASTRTGNTGELFF.

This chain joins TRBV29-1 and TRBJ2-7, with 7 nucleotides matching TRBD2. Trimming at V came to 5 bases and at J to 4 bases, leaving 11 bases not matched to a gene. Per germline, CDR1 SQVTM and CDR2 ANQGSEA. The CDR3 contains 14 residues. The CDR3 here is CSVTSQAGTYEQYF. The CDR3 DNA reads TGCAGCGTTACCTCACAAGCGGGGACGTACGAGCAGTACTTC.

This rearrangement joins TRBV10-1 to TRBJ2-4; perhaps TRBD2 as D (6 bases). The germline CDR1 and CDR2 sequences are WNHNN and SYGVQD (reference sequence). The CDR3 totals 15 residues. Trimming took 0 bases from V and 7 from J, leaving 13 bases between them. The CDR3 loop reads CASSESMAGRNIQYF. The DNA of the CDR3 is TGCGCCAGCAGTGAGTCCATGGCAGGGAGGAACATTCAGTACTTC.

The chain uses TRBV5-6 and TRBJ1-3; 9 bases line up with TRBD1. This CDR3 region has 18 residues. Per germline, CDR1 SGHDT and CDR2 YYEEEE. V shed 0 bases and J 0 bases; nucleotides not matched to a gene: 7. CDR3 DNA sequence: TGTGCCAGCAGCTTGGGTGTGGGACAGGGCCACTCTGGAAACACCATATATTTT. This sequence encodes CASSLGVGQGHSGNTIYF.

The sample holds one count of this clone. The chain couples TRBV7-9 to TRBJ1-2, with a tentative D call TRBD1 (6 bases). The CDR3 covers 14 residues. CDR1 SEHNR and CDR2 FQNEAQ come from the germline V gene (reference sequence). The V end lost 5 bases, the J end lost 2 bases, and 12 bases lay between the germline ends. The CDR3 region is CASSPRTANYGYTF. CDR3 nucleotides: TGTGCCAGCAGCCCGCGGACAGCGAACTATGGCTACACCTTC.

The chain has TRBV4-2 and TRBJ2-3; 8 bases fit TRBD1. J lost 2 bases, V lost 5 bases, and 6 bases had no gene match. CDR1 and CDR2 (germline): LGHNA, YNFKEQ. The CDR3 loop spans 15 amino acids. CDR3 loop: CASSKRTGNTDTQYF. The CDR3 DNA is TGTGCCAGCAGCAAAAGGACAGGGAACACAGATACGCAGTATTTT.

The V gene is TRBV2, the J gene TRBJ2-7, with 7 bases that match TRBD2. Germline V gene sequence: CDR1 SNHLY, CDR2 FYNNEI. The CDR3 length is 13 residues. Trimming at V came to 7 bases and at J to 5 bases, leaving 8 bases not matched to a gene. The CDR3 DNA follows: TGTGCCAGCAACGGCGGGAGAGGGAACGAGCAGTACTTC. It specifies CASNGGRGNEQYF. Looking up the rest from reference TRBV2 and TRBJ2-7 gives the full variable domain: EPEVTQTPSHQVTQMGQEVILRCVPISNHLYFYWYRQILGQKVEFLVSFYNNEISEKSEIFDDQFSVERPDGSNFTLKIRSTKLEDSAMYFCASNGGRGNEQYFGPGTRLTVT.

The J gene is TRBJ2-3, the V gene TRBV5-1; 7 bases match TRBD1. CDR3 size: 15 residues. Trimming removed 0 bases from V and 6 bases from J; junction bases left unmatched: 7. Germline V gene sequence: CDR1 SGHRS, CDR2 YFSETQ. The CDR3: CASSLALGGSDTQYF. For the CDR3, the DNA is TGCGCCAGCAGCTTGGCCTTAGGGGGCTCGGATACGCAGTATTTT.

The CDR3 sequence: CASSPGGGESYNEQFF. CDR3 nucleotides: TGCGCCAGCAGCCCCGGGGGAGGAGAATCCTACAATGAGCAGTTCTTC. The rearrangement links TRBV5-1 to TRBJ2-1; D is possibly TRBD2 (6 bases). The CDR3 runs to 16 residues. V gave up 4 bases and J gave up 1 base, with 15 bases separating them. CDR1 is SGHRS, CDR2 YFSETQ, per germline.

As DNA, the CDR3 is TGTGCCAGCAGTTTACGGGTACAGGGTTCGGGCTACACCTTC. Its protein product is CASSLRVQGSGYTF. V gene TRBV27 combines with J gene TRBJ1-2; D may be TRBD1 (6 bases). This CDR3 comprises 14 residues. The germline V and J ends were trimmed by 2 bases and 8 bases, with 15 bases remaining between them. Germline CDR1 and CDR2: MNHEY and SMNVEV (reference sequence).

The CDR3, as DNA: TGTGCCAGCAGTTTTTACACAAGCGGGATAGGGGCGGCAGATACGCAGTATTTT. This translates into CASSFYTSGIGAADTQYF. This chain uses TRBV28 with TRBJ2-3; TRBD2 matches at 7 bases. J gave up 4 bases and V 3 bases, and 16 bases lay outside the gene matches. CDR3 length: 18 amino acids. CDR1 is MDHEN, CDR2 SYDVKM, per germline.

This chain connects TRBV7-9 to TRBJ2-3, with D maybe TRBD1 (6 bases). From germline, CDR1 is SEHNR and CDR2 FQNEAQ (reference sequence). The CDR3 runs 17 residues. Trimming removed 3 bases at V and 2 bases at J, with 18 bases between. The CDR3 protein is CASSLSRASGVTDTQYF. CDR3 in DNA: TGTGCCAGCAGCTTGAGCAGAGCCTCAGGGGTCACAGATACGCAGTATTTT.

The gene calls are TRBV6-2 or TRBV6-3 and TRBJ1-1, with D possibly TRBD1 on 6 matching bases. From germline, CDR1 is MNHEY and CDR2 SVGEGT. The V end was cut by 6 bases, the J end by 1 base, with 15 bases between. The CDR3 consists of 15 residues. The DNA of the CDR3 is TGTGCCAGCAGCACTGAGACAGGAACGAACACTGAAGCTTTCTTT. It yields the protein CASSTETGTNTEAFF.

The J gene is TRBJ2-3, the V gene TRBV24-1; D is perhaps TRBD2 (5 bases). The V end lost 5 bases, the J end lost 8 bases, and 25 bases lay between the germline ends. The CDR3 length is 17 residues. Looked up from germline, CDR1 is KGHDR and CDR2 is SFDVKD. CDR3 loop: CATSAPGMGFGSGTQYF. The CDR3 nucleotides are TGTGCCACCAGTGCCCCGGGAATGGGGTTTGGATCGGGTACGCAGTATTTT.